This T cell receptor (beta chain) was recovered during a study of OX40 agonist ivuxolimab in advanced cancers. Study-wide background: Patients were given ivuxolimab, an antibody that agonizes OX40 (CD134). Past anti-PD-1, anti-PD-L1 or anti-CTLA-4 therapy was accepted, and around 40% had received some. Dose-escalation patients had hepatocellular carcinoma, melanoma, renal cell or head and neck cancer. Findings and limits, study-wide: Certain nonresponders likewise exhibited a low normalized T-cell clonal expansion.

Remarks on this clone: Its antigen is undetermined.

Trimming shortened V by 8 bases and J by 2 bases, and 10 bases separated the two germline ends. The CDR3 has 13 residues. Looked up from germline, CDR1 is PRHDT and CDR2 is FYEKMQ (reference sequence). Sequencing used immunoSEQ multiplex PCR; TCRdb keeps in-frame clones, though not all of them. The table records around 84,000 clones, less than 95% of them present only once. V is TRBV13 and J is TRBJ1-3, with D possibly TRBD1 on 5 matching bases. The source is an adult with an advanced solid tumor such as melanoma, head and neck, liver or kidney cancer. The sample consisted of CD4+ or CD8+ T cells sorted from blood, taken in a trial of the OX40 agonist ivuxolimab. Here the CDR3 DNA reads TGTGCCAGCGTGATAGGGGCTGGAAACACCATATATTTT. It is translated as CASVIGAGNTIYF.